This T cell receptor (beta chain) was sequenced for a study of cytomegalovirus exposure and HLA in healthy donors. About this clone itself: What it recognizes is unknown.

Study-wide points: Presence/absence comparisons presumed near-even sequencing depth among donors.

Researchers ran the PCR with 60 Vbeta and 13 Jbeta primers. TCRdb's copy holds only in-frame clones and misses some; the assay was immunoSEQ multiplex PCR. The sample has about 150,000 clones, roughly 80% seen once; the top ten hold under 0.4%. The sample taken for sequencing was PBMCs. This receptor was obtained from a boy between 2 and 10 years old in good health and CMV-seronegative.

The CDR3 bases are TGCAGCGCCCTGGGGGGGAACTACGAGCAGTACTTC. Residues: CSALGGNYEQYF. The chain combines TRBV29-1 with TRBJ2-7; TRBD2 aligns across 7 bases. Germline V lookup: CDR1 SQVTM, CDR2 ANQGSEA. The junction had 6 bases not matched to a gene; V was cut back by 7 bases and J by 3 bases. This CDR3 has 12 amino acids.